This T cell receptor beta chain was observed in a study of blood T cell repertoires in COVID-19. In the source study's methods: Scientists estimated how many nucleated cells there were by amplifying reference gene primers. Libraries were prepared by immunoSEQ multiplex PCR; TCRdb keeps only in-frame clonotypes and omits some of them. V and J calls and clone size follow that table, whereas D and trimming were derived from the DNA. Among roughly 350,000 clones, more than 85% were seen once, and the ten largest hold 18%. Adults between about 18 and 89 years of age took part from 24 US areas. Resolution of symptoms, clearance, or two negative PCRs was present in recovered Cohort 3 donors. Material: PBMCs or T cells enriched from blood (not recorded which). The receptor's source is a woman younger than 45 who had recovered from COVID-19.

CDR3 in DNA: TGTGCCAGCAGTACTAGGCCGGGCCCCTACGAGCAGTACTTC. Encoded protein: CASSTRPGPYEQYF. This chain uses TRBV6-5 with TRBJ2-7; the D gene is possibly TRBD2 (5 bases). The CDR3 sequence is 14 residues long. CDR1 is MNHEY and CDR2 is SVGAGI in the germline V gene. V was shortened by 5 bases and J by 2 bases, with 13 bases between the two germline ends.